A single sample gave rise to the 25 T cell receptor beta chains below, sequenced in a study of blood T cell repertoires in COVID-19. Sequencing was performed with immunoSEQ multiplex PCR; in TCRdb, only in-frame clones are kept and a portion is missing. Of fewer than 90,000 clones listed, 60% to 85% are singletons. The material sequenced was peripheral blood. All receptors come from a human donor in a cohort sampled during active COVID-19.

A few counts support this clone. The DNA for the CDR3 is TGTGCCAGCAGCTCTGACAGGGGGACAAGTAATTCACCCCTCCACTTT. Protein product: CASSSDRGTSNSPLHF. The chain has TRBV7-8 and TRBJ1-6; 9 bases are shared with TRBD1. V gave up 4 bases and J gave up 6 bases; unmatched junction bases: 7. There are 16 residues in the CDR3. Germline V CDR1 and CDR2: SGHVS, FQNEAQ.

V gene TRBV7-2 combines with J gene TRBJ2-2, with D tentatively TRBD2 (6 bases). The V end lost 5 bases, the J end lost 0 bases, and 13 bases lay between the germline ends. The CDR3 has 16 residues. Per germline, CDR1 SGHTA and CDR2 FQGNSA. In nucleotides, the CDR3 is TGTGCCAGCAGCCGGGGGTGGGTTTCGAACACCGGGGAGCTGTTTTTT. It encodes CASSRGWVSNTGELFF.

The sample holds a few counts of this clone. The genes are TRBV5-4 and TRBJ1-2; the D is unclear. This CDR3 region has 12 residues. From germline, CDR1 is SGHNT and CDR2 YYREEE (reference sequence). The V gene lost 1 base and the J gene lost 7 bases, with 8 bases spanning the gap. CDR3 DNA sequence: TGTGCCAGCAGCTTGTCCGGAGGTGGCTACACCTTC. Protein sequence: CASSLSGGGYTF.

The gene calls are TRBV27 and TRBJ2-7; 10 bases agree with TRBD1. Germline lookup yields CDR1 MNHEY and CDR2 SMNVEV (reference sequence). The CDR3 contains 13 residues. After removal of 9 bases from V and 4 bases from J, the junction contained 6 bases not matched to a gene. The CDR3 reads CASWGQGKYEQYF. DNA for the CDR3: TGTGCCAGTTGGGGACAGGGGAAGTACGAGCAGTACTTC.

The V call is TRBV6-2 or TRBV6-3, the J call TRBJ1-4; no firm D call. Germline-derived CDR1 and CDR2 are MNHEY and SVGEGT. The CDR3 has 14 amino acids. Trimming left V 2 bases short and J 7 bases short, with 11 bases between. DNA of the CDR3: TGTGCCAGCAGTTACGCCGGGATGACTGAAAAACTGTTTTTT. As protein: CASSYAGMTEKLFF.

The chain couples TRBV7-6 to TRBJ2-3; 9 nucleotides line up with TRBD2. Germline CDR1 and CDR2: SGHVS and FNYEAQ. After removal of 5 bases from V and 3 bases from J, the junction contained 12 bases not matched to a gene. The CDR3 runs to 17 residues. The CDR3 spells CASSPRVSGRRTDTQYF. CDR3 sequence (DNA): TGTGCCAGCAGCCCCCGTGTTAGCGGGAGAAGGACAGATACGCAGTATTTT.

The chain combines TRBV30 with TRBJ2-7; 7 bases map to TRBD1. Germline values: CDR1 GTSNPN, CDR2 SVGIG (reference sequence). This CDR3 has 12 residues. J lost 5 bases, V lost 1 base, and 2 bases had no gene match. This CDR3 is CAWSAQGDEQYF. The CDR3 DNA follows: TGTGCCTGGAGTGCGCAGGGGGACGAGCAGTACTTC.

This chain connects TRBV11-2 to TRBJ2-7, with D possibly being TRBD2 (5 bases). V was cut by 6 bases and J by 6 bases, with 18 bases left in between. Germline V gives CDR1 SGHAT, CDR2 FQNNGV. The CDR3 extends over 14 amino acids. The CDR3 DNA sequence: TGTGCCAGCAGATCCCTTGGACTTGGCCTCGAGCAGTACTTC. Translated: CASRSLGLGLEQYF. Using reference TRBV11-2 and TRBJ2-7 for the parts outside the CDR3, the full variable domain is EAGVAQSPRYKIIEKRQSVAFWCNPISGHATLYWYQQILGQGPKLLIQFQNNGVVDDSQLPKDRFSAERLKGVDSTLKIQPAKLEDSAVYLCASRSLGLGLEQYFGPGTRLTVT.

This clone was seen once. The chain recombines TRBV29-1 with TRBJ2-5; TRBD2 aligns across 7 bases. This CDR3 region has 16 residues. Germline CDR1 SQVTM, CDR2 ANQGSEA. The J segment lost 3 bases and the V segment lost 0 bases, leaving 10 bases of the junction unmatched. CDR3 bases: TGCAGCGTTGAAGATCTCCGGGGGAGGGGAAAAGAGACCCAGTACTTC. Translating gives CSVEDLRGRGKETQYF. Supplemented by reference TRBV29-1 and TRBJ2-5, the full variable domain reads SAVISQKPSRDICQRGTSLTIQCQVDSQVTMMFWYRQQPGQSLTLIATANQGSEATYESGFVIDKFPISRPNLTFSTLTVSNMSPEDSSIYLCSVEDLRGRGKETQYFGPGTRLLVL.

The chain joins TRBV9 to TRBJ2-7, with 7 bases identical to TRBD2. V lost 0 bases, J lost 6 bases, and 6 bases stayed unmatched. The CDR3 length is 14 residues. Germline V gene lookup returns CDR1 SGDLS and CDR2 YYNGEE. The CDR3 here is CASSVEAGVGEQYF. Written as DNA, the CDR3 is TGTGCCAGCAGCGTAGAGGCGGGAGTTGGCGAGCAGTACTTC.

In this sample, this clone turned up a few times. CDR3 amino acids: CASSRGLAGVNIQYF. Here the CDR3 DNA reads TGTGCCAGCAGCCGGGGACTAGCGGGAGTGAACATTCAGTACTTC. This chain joins TRBV28 and TRBJ2-4; TRBD2 matches 14 bases. The CDR3 loop spans 15 amino acids. The V gene's germline CDR1 is MDHEN and CDR2 SYDVKM. Trimming removed 6 bases from V and 7 bases from J; junction bases left unmatched: 5.

V gene TRBV19 combines with J gene TRBJ1-1; tentative D call: TRBD1 (6 bases). CDR1 is LNHDA and CDR2 is SQIVND in the germline V gene (reference sequence). Trimming cost V 5 bases and J 1 base, with 11 bases left between them. The CDR3 has 14 amino acids. CDR3 amino acids: CASSLGHRNTEAFF. The DNA for the CDR3 is TGTGCCAGTAGTTTGGGACACCGGAACACTGAAGCTTTCTTT.

This chain joins TRBV28 and TRBJ1-2, with D possibly being TRBD1 (6 bases). The CDR3 sequence is 13 residues long. Germline V CDR1 and CDR2: MDHEN, SYDVKM. V was clipped by 8 bases and J by 3 bases, with 13 bases between them. CDR3: CASGSRQDYGYTF. The CDR3 DNA reads TGTGCCAGCGGCTCCAGACAGGACTATGGCTACACCTTC.

This chain connects TRBV6-2 or TRBV6-3 to TRBJ2-1; weak D call: TRBD1 (6 bases). The CDR3 is 14 residues long. V was shortened by 4 bases and J by 7 bases, with 14 bases between the two germline ends. Germline values: CDR1 MNHEY, CDR2 SVGEGT. The CDR3 region is CASSSHRVGNEQFF. CDR3 DNA sequence: TGTGCCAGCAGTTCCCACAGGGTAGGGAATGAGCAGTTCTTC.

The rearrangement joins TRBV28 to TRBJ2-7; TRBD1 aligns across 7 bases. Germline trimming cut 3 bases from V and 7 bases from J; bases unmatched to any gene: 9. Germline V gene lookup returns CDR1 MDHEN and CDR2 SYDVKM. The CDR3 runs to 14 residues. DNA of the CDR3: TGTGCCAGCAGTTTGCCCACAGGGGTAGGGGAGCAGTACTTC. Protein sequence: CASSLPTGVGEQYF.

V gene TRBV28 combines with J gene TRBJ1-5; 8 bases line up with TRBD1. The CDR3 extends over 15 amino acids. Germline V gene lookup returns CDR1 MDHEN and CDR2 SYDVKM. Trimming removed 1 base from V and 6 bases from J; junction bases left unmatched: 5. CDR3: CASSLLDRVGQPQHF. The CDR3 DNA reads TGTGCCAGCAGTTTATTGGACAGGGTGGGTCAGCCCCAGCATTTT. The complete variable domain, with remaining parts taken from reference TRBV28 and TRBJ1-5, reads DVKVTQSSRYLVKRTGEKVFLECVQDMDHENMFWYRQDPGLGLRLIYFSYDVKMKEKGDIPEGYSVSREKKERFSLILESASTNQTSMYLCASSLLDRVGQPQHFGDGTRLSIL.

V is TRBV4-3 and J is TRBJ2-1, with D tentatively TRBD2 (6 bases). V lost 3 bases and J 2 bases, leaving 8 bases between the germline ends. CDR1 is LGHNA, CDR2 YSLEER, per germline. This CDR3 contains 14 residues. The CDR3 DNA follows: TGCGCCAGCAGCCACTCTAGCGCCTACAATGAGCAGTTCTTC. Amino acids: CASSHSSAYNEQFF.

This clone was seen a single time. The J gene is TRBJ2-5, the V gene TRBV4-3; D is possibly TRBD1 (6 bases). The CDR3 is 16 amino acids. Trimming removed 0 bases at V and 4 bases at J, with 15 bases between. Germline lookup yields CDR1 LGHNA and CDR2 YSLEER. The CDR3, as DNA: TGCGCCAGCAGCCAAGATTTCCGGAGAGGGGGAGAGACCCAGTACTTC. Protein sequence: CASSQDFRRGGETQYF.

This clone has a handful of counts. CDR3 DNA: TGTGCCAGCAGCTTGATCGGGACAGGAGCCAAAAACATTCAGTACTTC. Translated: CASSLIGTGAKNIQYF. V usage is TRBV5-8 and J usage is TRBJ2-4, with 8 bases that match TRBD1. CDR3 length: 16 residues. Germline CDR1 and CDR2: SGHTS and YDEGEE. The V gene end was trimmed by 1 base and the J gene end by 0 bases; junction bases not matched to a gene: 3.

The chain is built from TRBV19 and TRBJ1-5; no reliable D call. The CDR3 is 14 amino acids. Between the trimmed V and J ends, which lost 3 bases and 11 bases, there was a span of 17 bases. Germline CDR1 is LNHDA and CDR2 is SQIVND (reference sequence). CDR3 nucleotide sequence: TGTGCCAGTAGTATGCCCGTGCCTACCTCGGCCCAGCATTTT. Amino acid sequence: CASSMPVPTSAQHF.

This chain connects TRBV3-1 (or the pseudogene TRBV3-2) to TRBJ2-7, with 9 bases matching TRBD2. Germline-derived CDR1 and CDR2 are LGHDT and YNNKEL (reference sequence). With V trimmed by 1 base and J by 3 bases, 13 bases remained unmatched. CDR3 length equals 18 residues. The DNA of the CDR3 is TGTGCCAGCAGCCAAGCAGTGGGGGCGGGTAGCGGGAGCTACGAGCAGTACTTC. Translation: CASSQAVGAGSGSYEQYF.

A word on this clone: Other DNA sequences of this sample code for an identical CDR3. The J gene is TRBJ1-1, the V gene TRBV25-1, with D hard to call. Per germline, CDR1 MGHDK and CDR2 SYGVNS. The CDR3 sequence is 13 residues long. The V and J ends lost 1 base and 5 bases respectively, with 8 bases between them. DNA for the CDR3: TGTGCCAGCAGTGAATTAGGAGCTACTGAAGCTTTCTTT. Translation: CASSELGATEAFF. The variable domain in full, with the rest retrieved from reference TRBV25-1 and TRBJ1-1, is EADIYQTPRYLVIGTGKKITLECSQTMGHDKMYWYQQDPGMELHLIHYSYGVNSTEKGDLSSESTVSRIRTEHFPLTLESARPSHTSQYLCASSELGATEAFFGQGTRLTVV.

The rearrangement uses TRBV19 and TRBJ2-2, with 8 bases aligning to TRBD1. CDR1 is LNHDA, CDR2 SQIVND, per germline (reference sequence). This CDR3 has 14 residues. Germline trimming cut 9 bases from V and 6 bases from J; bases unmatched to any gene: 9. The DNA of the CDR3 is TGTGCCAGCAGTGACAGGGGTCGACCCGGGGAGCTGTTTTTT. This encodes CASSDRGRPGELFF.

V and J are TRBV5-6 and TRBJ2-7; possible D gene TRBD2, 6 bases. There are 14 residues in the CDR3. Looked up from germline, CDR1 is SGHDT and CDR2 is YYEEEE. Trimming cost V 0 bases and J 2 bases, with 9 bases left between them. For the CDR3, the DNA is TGTGCCAGCAGCTTGGAGGACTATACCTACGAGCAGTACTTC. Translation: CASSLEDYTYEQYF.

The V and J genes are TRBV6-1 and TRBJ2-7; TRBD1 matches at 8 bases. From germline, CDR1 is MNHNS and CDR2 SASEGT. The CDR3 is made up of 15 amino acids. The ends lost 0 bases at V and 2 bases at J; junction bases unmatched: 3. CDR3 loop: CASSEAQDRAYEQYF. As DNA, the CDR3 is TGTGCCAGCAGTGAAGCGCAGGACAGGGCCTACGAGCAGTACTTC.